The 31 T cell receptor beta chains in this list originate from one sample, sequenced in a study of shared clonotypes between healthy human individuals. The data were produced by immunoSEQ multiplex PCR, yet TCRdb's version contains in-frame clones alone and is incomplete. The data hold about 470,000 clones, with roughly 77% observed a single time. Sequencing was performed on PBMCs. These TCRs come from a woman in her thirties or forties in good health. Some clones in this sample may be carry-over from other donors' samples.

This chain uses TRBV2 with TRBJ2-3; the match to TRBD2 covers 8 bases. V shed 7 bases, J shed 2 bases, and the junction held 2 bases outside the gene matches. CDR1 is SNHLY, CDR2 FYNNEI, per germline. The CDR3 contains 13 residues. The CDR3 reads CASTGGDTDTQYF. The CDR3, as DNA: TGTGCCAGCACGGGAGGGGACACAGATACGCAGTATTTT. Full variable domain (outside the CDR3, taken from reference TRBV2 and TRBJ2-3): EPEVTQTPSHQVTQMGQEVILRCVPISNHLYFYWYRQILGQKVEFLVSFYNNEISEKSEIFDDQFSVERPDGSNFTLKIRSTKLEDSAMYFCASTGGDTDTQYFGPGTRLTVL.

This clone appeared a few times. The V and J genes are TRBV4-2 and TRBJ2-2; tentatively, D is TRBD2 (5 bases). V was clipped by 11 bases and J by 4 bases, with 17 bases between them. The germline V gene has CDR1 LGHNA and CDR2 YNFKEQ. CDR3 length: 14 amino acids. The CDR3 nucleotides are TGTGCCTCCAATCAAAGGGAGAGCACCGGGGAGCTGTTTTTT. This codes for CASNQRESTGELFF.

V usage is TRBV27 and J usage is TRBJ2-7, with D unresolved. CDR3 length equals 16 residues. The germline V gene has CDR1 MNHEY and CDR2 SMNVEV (reference sequence). With 0 bases removed from V and 5 bases from J, the gap between germline ends came to 17 bases. The CDR3 here is CASSLSTGVPDNEQYF. The CDR3 coding sequence is TGTGCCAGCAGTTTATCAACCGGCGTGCCCGACAACGAGCAGTACTTC.

The chain joins TRBV29-1 to TRBJ1-3; no clear D. CDR1 SQVTM and CDR2 ANQGSEA come from the germline V gene. With 7 bases removed from V and 4 bases from J, the gap between germline ends came to 11 bases. CDR3 size: 12 residues. The CDR3 sequence: CSALSQGNTIYF. CDR3 nucleotide sequence: TGCAGCGCCCTCTCCCAGGGAAACACCATATATTTT.

The V and J genes are TRBV7-2 and TRBJ2-1; D ambiguous. Germline CDR1 SGHTA, CDR2 FQGNSA. V was shortened by 2 bases and J by 2 bases, with 7 bases between the two germline ends. This CDR3 has 14 residues. The CDR3 coding sequence is TGTGCCAGCAGCTTACACGGGCCCTACAATGAGCAGTTCTTC. The encoded protein is CASSLHGPYNEQFF. The full variable domain, with the rest looked up from reference TRBV7-2 and TRBJ2-1, is GAGVSQSPSNKVTEKGKDVELRCDPISGHTALYWYRQSLGQGLEFLIYFQGNSAPDKSGLPSDRFSAERTGGSVSTLTIQRTQQEDSAVYLCASSLHGPYNEQFFGPGTRLTVL.

The V and J genes are TRBV28 and TRBJ2-2, with 8 bases aligning to TRBD2. This CDR3 region has 15 residues. CDR1 is MDHEN and CDR2 is SYDVKM in the germline V gene. Trimming at V came to 7 bases and at J to 5 bases, leaving 9 bases not matched to a gene. This chain's CDR3 is CASTWGTRRTGELFF. Here the CDR3 DNA reads TGTGCCAGCACGTGGGGGACTAGGAGAACCGGGGAGCTGTTTTTT.

The CDR3 is CSVALGTGNYGYTF. DNA of the CDR3: TGCAGCGTGGCCTTAGGGACAGGGAACTATGGCTACACCTTC. The V call is TRBV29-1, the J call TRBJ1-2; 9 bases are shared with TRBD1. The V and J ends lost 6 bases and 2 bases, in that order; junction bases with no gene match: 7. This CDR3 spans 14 amino acids. Germline CDR1 and CDR2: SQVTM and ANQGSEA.

This clone showed up just once. This chain uses TRBV27 with TRBJ2-7, with TRBD1 matching over 7 bases. V gave up 5 bases and J gave up 4 bases; unmatched junction bases: 8. The CDR3 sequence is 14 residues long. Germline CDR1 is MNHEY and CDR2 is SMNVEV (reference sequence). This chain's CDR3 is CASSLDRVSYEQYF. The CDR3, as DNA: TGTGCCAGCAGTCTCGACAGGGTTTCTTACGAGCAGTACTTC.

A note on this clone: An end of the junction differs from the germline gene, which may be a read error. The J gene is TRBJ2-7, the V gene TRBV29-1; 7 nucleotides line up with TRBD1. Germline values: CDR1 SQVTM, CDR2 ANQGSEA. CDR3 length: 9 amino acids. The CDR3 region is CSGSGTEGF. CDR3 coding DNA: TGCAGCGGATCCGGGACAGAGGGGTTC.

V and J are TRBV29-1 and TRBJ2-3; D possibly corresponds to TRBD2 (6 bases). The germline V gene has CDR1 SQVTM and CDR2 ANQGSEA. CDR3 length: 14 residues. V lost 3 bases to trimming and J lost 0 bases, with 10 bases between them. The CDR3 region has the DNA TGCAGCGTTGACGGCGGAGGGAGCACAGATACGCAGTATTTT. It is translated as CSVDGGGSTDTQYF.

The V and J genes are TRBV5-4 and TRBJ2-7; D gene unclear. Looked up from germline, CDR1 is SGHNT and CDR2 is YYREEE (reference sequence). V was shortened by 0 bases and J by 2 bases, with 9 bases between the two germline ends. This CDR3 region has 14 residues. The CDR3 is CASSLGSEPYEQYF. CDR3 DNA sequence: TGTGCCAGCAGCTTGGGAAGCGAACCCTACGAGCAGTACTTC.

The chain uses TRBV28 and TRBJ2-5, with TRBD1 identical over 7 bases. The J call is doubtful: the DNA matches TRBJ2-7 better. CDR1 and CDR2 from the germline V gene are MDHEN and SYDVKM. This CDR3 contains 16 residues. The CDR3 region has the DNA TGTGCCAGCACATTCCACAGGGGAATGGGTCCCTACGAGCAGTACTTC. This translates into CASTFHRGMGPYEQYF.

The chain links TRBV29-1 to TRBJ2-7; 10 bases are a match to TRBD1. V was clipped by 5 bases and J by 2 bases; unmatched bases: 6. The CDR3 has 14 residues. CDR1 is SQVTM and CDR2 is ANQGSEA in the germline V gene. Written as DNA, the CDR3 is TGCAGCGTTAGCGGGACAGGGGCTGCCTACGAGCAGTACTTC. Its protein product is CSVSGTGAAYEQYF.

This sequence joins TRBV12-5 and TRBJ2-2; TRBD2 aligns across 12 bases. This CDR3 is 17 amino acids long. Germline CDR1 LGHNT, CDR2 FRNRAP. V was pared by 0 bases and J by 6 bases, with 5 bases of the junction left unmatched. The CDR3 coding sequence is TGTGCTAGTGGTTTGGTTATGACTAGCGGGAGTTCCGGGGAGCTGTTTTTT. The encoded protein is CASGLVMTSGSSGELFF.

This chain joins TRBV28 and TRBJ1-2, with a possible D match to TRBD1 (5 bases). V dropped 2 bases and J dropped 4 bases, with 17 bases sitting between them. Germline CDR1 is MDHEN and CDR2 is SYDVKM. The CDR3 loop spans 16 amino acids. Here the CDR3 reads CASSLPQLTDSYGYTF. As DNA, the CDR3 is TGTGCCAGCAGTTTACCACAGCTGACAGATAGCTATGGCTACACCTTC.

In this sample, this clone turned up a few times. The chain uses TRBV27 and TRBJ2-2, with TRBD2 identical over 10 bases. The CDR3 length is 16 residues. J lost 7 bases, V lost 5 bases, and 10 bases had no gene match. Germline V gene sequence: CDR1 MNHEY, CDR2 SMNVEV (reference sequence). This chain's CDR3 is CASSPWSSGRDGELFF. The CDR3 region has the DNA TGTGCCAGCAGTCCCTGGTCCAGCGGGAGGGACGGGGAGCTGTTTTTT.

The V call is TRBV7-8, the J call TRBJ2-3; TRBD2 might be the D (5 bases). The germline V gene encodes CDR1 SGHVS and CDR2 FQNEAQ. The length of the CDR3 is 16 residues. V was clipped by 0 bases and J by 2 bases, with 12 bases between them. The CDR3 spells CASSLAARLSTDTQYF. For the CDR3, the DNA is TGTGCCAGCAGCTTAGCGGCCCGACTATCCACAGATACGCAGTATTTT.

J is TRBJ2-1 and V is TRBV7-3, with 15 bases matching TRBD2. Germline V lookup: CDR1 SGHTA, CDR2 FQGTGA. This CDR3 has 19 residues. V trimming: 5 bases; J trimming: 6 bases; junction bases outside the gene matches: 14. CDR3 DNA: TGTGCCAGCAGCATAAACGGACTAGCGGGAGGGCCAGGGAGCAATGAGCAGTTCTTC. Residues: CASSINGLAGGPGSNEQFF.

The chain couples TRBV28 to TRBJ2-7; D gene ambiguous. V gave up 4 bases and J gave up 5 bases, with 9 bases separating them. There are 12 residues in the CDR3. Per the germline V gene, CDR1 is MDHEN and CDR2 is SYDVKM. The CDR3 reads CASSSSPHEQYF. DNA of the CDR3: TGTGCCAGCAGTTCCTCCCCCCACGAGCAGTACTTC. The entire variable domain, with the rest obtained from reference TRBV28 and TRBJ2-7, is as follows: DVKVTQSSRYLVKRTGEKVFLECVQDMDHENMFWYRQDPGLGLRLIYFSYDVKMKEKGDIPEGYSVSREKKERFSLILESASTNQTSMYLCASSSSPHEQYFGPGTRLTVT.

Note on this clone: The junction does not match germline at one end; this may be a read error. Other DNA sequences in this sample translate to the same CDR3. The genes are TRBV9 and TRBJ2-7; 12 bases agree with TRBD2. The CDR3 covers 16 residues. CDR1 is SGDLS and CDR2 is YYNGEE in the germline V gene. DNA for the CDR3: TGTGCCAGCAGCGTAGGAGGACTAGCGGGGTTCTACGAACAGTACTTC. Amino acid sequence: CASSVGGLAGFYEQYF. Using reference TRBV9 and TRBJ2-7 for the parts outside the CDR3, the full variable domain is DSGVTQTPKHLITATGQRVTLRCSPRSGDLSVYWYQQSLDQGLQFLIQYYNGEERAKGNILERFSAQQFPDLHSELNLSSLELGDSALYFCASSVGGLAGFYEQYFGPGTRLTVT.

This clone was seen a few times. This rearrangement joins TRBV29-1 to TRBJ1-1; 10 bases match TRBD1. The CDR3 has 13 amino acids. V lost 7 bases, J lost 3 bases, and 5 bases stayed unmatched. From germline, CDR1 is SQVTM and CDR2 ANQGSEA. As DNA, the CDR3 is TGCAGCGCCAGGACAGGGGGAGACACTGAAGCTTTCTTT. Amino acids: CSARTGGDTEAFF.

V gene TRBV29-1 combines with J gene TRBJ1-2; D may be TRBD1 (5 bases). The CDR3 length is 14 residues. V dropped 4 bases and J dropped 0 bases, with 12 bases sitting between them. Looked up from germline, CDR1 is SQVTM and CDR2 is ANQGSEA. The CDR3 is CSVVLTAANYGYTF. DNA for the CDR3: TGCAGCGTTGTCTTGACAGCAGCTAACTATGGCTACACCTTC.

This chain uses TRBV11-2 with TRBJ2-5; tentatively, D is TRBD1 (5 bases). The ends were cut back, 0 bases at V and 5 bases at J, with 16 bases in the middle. Germline values: CDR1 SGHAT, CDR2 FQNNGV. The CDR3 is 16 amino acids. The CDR3 sequence is CASSLDGAVGRETQYF. CDR3 bases: TGTGCCAGCAGCTTAGATGGGGCGGTGGGCCGGGAGACCCAGTACTTC.

This chain joins TRBV30 and TRBJ1-5; D is unresolved. CDR1 and CDR2 from the germline V gene are GTSNPN and SVGIG (reference sequence). V was shortened by 1 base and J by 0 bases, with 7 bases between the two germline ends. The CDR3 is 14 amino acids. The CDR3 is CAWSGANSNQPQHF. The CDR3 DNA reads as TGTGCCTGGAGTGGGGCAAATAGCAATCAGCCCCAGCATTTT.

V is TRBV4-3 and J is TRBJ1-2, with 7 bases that match TRBD1. The CDR3 contains 18 residues. V was pared by 1 base and J by 0 bases, with 11 bases of the junction left unmatched. The V gene's germline CDR1 is LGHNA and CDR2 YSLEER. CDR3 residues: CASSQASGTAAANYGYTF. In DNA, the CDR3 is TGCGCCAGCAGCCAAGCGTCGGGGACAGCGGCAGCTAACTATGGCTACACCTTC.

This clone occurred a few times. V gene TRBV7-9 combines with J gene TRBJ1-4; TRBD1 matches at 7 bases. Germline CDR1 is SEHNR and CDR2 is FQNEAQ (reference sequence). Trimming removed 2 bases from V and 14 bases from J; junction bases left unmatched: 2. The CDR3 contains 11 residues. CDR3 loop: CASSLTGVLFF. CDR3 coding DNA: TGTGCCAGCAGCTTAACAGGGGTGCTGTTTTTT.

This sequence joins TRBV7-9 and TRBJ2-1; no clear D. Germline V CDR1 and CDR2: SEHNR, FQNEAQ (reference sequence). The CDR3 totals 12 residues. Trimming took 1 base from V and 7 from J, leaving 5 bases between them. The CDR3 DNA follows: TGTGCCAGCAGCTTAGGGAGAAATGAGCAGTTCTTC. Protein: CASSLGRNEQFF.

The chain is built from TRBV30 and TRBJ2-6; D gene uncertain. This CDR3 is built from 15 residues. The germline V gene has CDR1 GTSNPN and CDR2 SVGIG (reference sequence). V was shortened by 0 bases and J by 8 bases, with 14 bases between the two germline ends. CDR3: CAWSVPGHITNVLTF. The DNA for the CDR3 is TGTGCCTGGAGTGTACCCGGGCACATAACCAACGTCCTGACTTTC.

This clone was picked up one time. This sequence joins TRBV7-9 and TRBJ1-2; D is ambiguous. The CDR3 is 12 amino acids. The germline CDR1 and CDR2 sequences are SEHNR and FQNEAQ (reference sequence). Trimming stripped 2 bases from V and 5 bases from J, with 6 bases between. The CDR3 spells CASSLSMYGYTF. The CDR3 DNA reads as TGTGCCAGCAGCTTATCCATGTATGGCTACACCTTC.

The chain employs TRBV9 and TRBJ1-2; D is unclear. This CDR3 is built from 17 residues. Germline V gives CDR1 SGDLS, CDR2 YYNGEE. V lost 0 bases to trimming and J lost 0 bases, with 15 bases between them. The CDR3 sequence is CASSVDPDLLANYGYTF. The DNA of the CDR3 is TGTGCCAGCAGCGTAGACCCTGACCTTCTAGCTAACTATGGCTACACCTTC. The full variable domain, completed using reference TRBV9 and TRBJ1-2, is DSGVTQTPKHLITATGQRVTLRCSPRSGDLSVYWYQQSLDQGLQFLIQYYNGEERAKGNILERFSAQQFPDLHSELNLSSLELGDSALYFCASSVDPDLLANYGYTFGSGTRLTVV.

V gene TRBV27 combines with J gene TRBJ2-7, with a weak D call TRBD2 (5 bases). Germline V gene data show CDR1 as MNHEY and CDR2 as SMNVEV (reference sequence). The CDR3 totals 12 residues. Trimming removed 6 bases from V and 0 bases from J, with 6 bases in between. The chain's CDR3 is CASRGSSYEQYF. The CDR3 bases are TGTGCCAGCAGGGGGAGCTCCTACGAGCAGTACTTC.